Presented here are 27 T cell receptor beta chains from one specimen sequenced in a study of T-cell reconstitution after alpha-beta-depleted transplantation in children. Unique molecular identifiers were used in preparing the TCRbeta library. Using its own MiXCR run on the PCR reads, TCRdb lists one record per CDR3 protein. The data contain around 200,000 distinct CDR3 sequences, 7% to 9% of them seen just once; the ten biggest clones take up about a third. The specimen comprised PBMCs, mostly from graft donor cells, sampled 360 days after TCRalphabeta/CD19-depleted stem cell transplant. Receptors originate from a male patient aged 2 to 9 who had a stem cell transplant for acute myeloid leukemia, so the T cells may come from the graft donor.

This clonotype has more than one count but fewer than ten. The rearrangement uses TRBV20-1 and TRBJ2-3, with 8 nucleotides matching TRBD2. Germline values: CDR1 DFQATT, CDR2 SNEGSKA (reference sequence). J lost 3 bases, V lost 1 base, and 18 bases had no gene match. The CDR3 covers 19 residues. CDR3 DNA: TGCAGTGCTAGAGCGGGGTGGAGGGGCGGGGGGCTGGGAACAGATACGCAGTATTTT. This gives the protein CSARAGWRGGGLGTDTQYF.

The chain has TRBV12-3 or TRBV12-4 and TRBJ1-5; 7 bases are a match to TRBD1. J was trimmed by 6 bases and V by 6 bases; bases with no gene match: 11. The CDR3 extends over 15 amino acids. DNA of the CDR3: TGTGCCAGCAGCCCCACTGACAGGGAGCGTCAGCCCCAGCATTTT. Translation: CASSPTDRERQPQHF.

This clonotype was picked up a small number of times. V usage is TRBV11-3 and J usage is TRBJ2-2; 10 nucleotides agree with TRBD2. From germline, CDR1 is SGHNT and CDR2 YENEEA. CDR3 length: 17 residues. V gave up 5 bases and J gave up 5 bases; unmatched junction bases: 11. The CDR3 protein is CASSTDSLAGVTGELFF. CDR3 coding DNA: TGTGCCAGCAGCACGGACAGTCTAGCGGGGGTAACCGGGGAGCTGTTTTTT.

This clonotype was seen many times. The rearrangement uses TRBV4-3 and TRBJ2-2, with a tentative D call TRBD1 (6 bases). CDR1 and CDR2 from the germline V gene are LGHNA and YSLEER. This CDR3 comprises 16 residues. Trimming removed 0 bases from V and 0 bases from J, with 8 bases in between. The CDR3 sequence is CASSQDRGSNTGELFF. In DNA, the CDR3 is TGCGCCAGCAGCCAAGACAGGGGATCGAACACCGGGGAGCTGTTTTTT.

The chain combines TRBV12-3 or TRBV12-4 with TRBJ1-1, with 8 bases identical to TRBD1. J lost 10 bases, V lost 7 bases, and 8 bases had no gene match. The CDR3 has 12 amino acids. The CDR3 sequence: CASTWGTGGAFF. Written as DNA, the CDR3 is TGTGCCAGCACCTGGGGGACAGGTGGAGCTTTCTTT.

This chain links TRBV7-6 with TRBJ2-7; weak D call: TRBD1 (5 bases). Germline V gives CDR1 SGHVS, CDR2 FNYEAQ. V gave up 4 bases and J gave up 4 bases, with 11 bases separating them. The CDR3 sequence is 13 residues long. The CDR3 DNA reads TGTGCCAGCAGCTCAGGGAATGTTTACGAGCAGTACTTC. Translating it yields CASSSGNVYEQYF.

This clonotype was recorded a few times. The gene calls are TRBV12-3 or TRBV12-4 and TRBJ2-5; tentatively, D is TRBD1 or TRBD2 (5 bases each). V was pared by 1 base and J by 5 bases, with 17 bases between. The CDR3 length is 16 residues. The CDR3 nucleotides are TGTGCCAGCAGTTTAGGTTTTCCCGGTTGGGGGGAGACCCAGTACTTC. Encoded protein: CASSLGFPGWGETQYF.

This clonotype was observed a handful of times. CDR3 in amino acids: CASSLGRGRGGGYEQYV. CDR3 in DNA: TGTGCCAGCAGCTTAGGTAGGGGCAGGGGAGGCGGATACGAGCAGTACGTC. The chain carries TRBV7-9 and TRBJ2-7; possibly TRBD1 or TRBD2 for D (6 bases each). Looked up from germline, CDR1 is SEHNR and CDR2 is FQNEAQ (reference sequence). Trimming stripped 1 base from V and 4 bases from J, with 20 bases between. The CDR3 length is 17 residues.

This chain joins TRBV5-1 and TRBJ2-5; D call uncertain. V was clipped by 4 bases and J by 4 bases, with 5 bases between them. Germline V CDR1 and CDR2: SGHRS, YFSETQ. The CDR3 spans 11 residues. The CDR3 protein is CASSQTETQYF. The CDR3 DNA reads as TGCGCCAGCAGCCAGACAGAGACCCAGTACTTC.

This clonotype was picked up a small number of times. The chain employs TRBV5-6 and TRBJ2-7; D is tentatively TRBD1 or TRBD2 (5 bases each). The CDR3 has 15 amino acids. Germline loops: CDR1 SGHDT, CDR2 YYEEEE. The V and J ends lost 0 bases and 2 bases respectively, with 12 bases between them. This CDR3 is CASSLARGHTYEQYF. DNA for the CDR3: TGTGCCAGCAGCTTGGCCCGGGGCCACACCTACGAGCAGTACTTC.

Only a few counts were recorded for this clonotype. The chain combines TRBV5-1 with TRBJ1-2; 10 bases line up with TRBD1. The CDR3 has 15 residues. CDR1 is SGHRS, CDR2 YFSETQ, per germline. V lost 4 bases, J lost 4 bases, and 7 bases stayed unmatched. The CDR3 nucleotides are TGCGCCAGCAGCAACCGGGACAGGGGACCCTATGGCTACACCTTC. Its translation: CASSNRDRGPYGYTF. Full variable domain (remainder filled in from reference TRBV5-1 and TRBJ1-2): KAGVTQTPRYLIKTRGQQVTLSCSPISGHRSVSWYQQTPGQGLQFLFEYFSETQRNKGNFPGRFSGRQFSNSRSEMNVSTLELGDSALYLCASSNRDRGPYGYTFGSGTRLTVV.

The V and J genes are TRBV11-2 and TRBJ1-5; D unclear. The CDR3 has 14 residues. Looked up from germline, CDR1 is SGHAT and CDR2 is FQNNGV. V was cut by 1 base and J by 6 bases, with 10 bases left in between. This CDR3 reads CASSLGSGGQPQHF. In DNA, the CDR3 is TGTGCCAGCAGCTTAGGATCGGGCGGTCAGCCCCAGCATTTT.

This clonotype has ten or more counts. This chain joins TRBV29-1 and TRBJ2-5; 10 positions agree with TRBD1. This CDR3 spans 12 amino acids. Trimming took 5 bases from V and 7 from J; bases not matched to a gene: 4. Germline V lookup: CDR1 SQVTM, CDR2 ANQGSEA. Here the CDR3 reads CSVRQGALTQYF. CDR3 bases: TGCAGCGTTCGACAGGGGGCGTTGACCCAGTACTTC.

This clonotype appeared a few times. The chain joins TRBV5-1 to TRBJ2-1, with 9 bases matching TRBD2. V trimming: 4 bases; J trimming: 4 bases; junction bases outside the gene matches: 9. Per germline, CDR1 SGHRS and CDR2 YFSETQ. The CDR3 has 16 amino acids. CDR3 bases: TGCGCCAGCAGCCCTCGGCTAGCGGGGATTTACAATGAGCAGTTCTTC. Protein product: CASSPRLAGIYNEQFF.

This clonotype appeared a few times. This sequence joins TRBV7-6 and TRBJ2-6, with D hard to call. V was pared by 5 bases and J by 0 bases, with 17 bases between. From germline, CDR1 is SGHVS and CDR2 FNYEAQ. CDR3 size: 18 residues. CDR3 nucleotides: TGTGCCAGCAGCCGATACGTCACACCTAGCTCTGGGGCCAACGTCCTGACTTTC. It is translated as CASSRYVTPSSGANVLTF.

This clonotype was seen repeatedly, ten times or more. The V gene is TRBV6-2 or TRBV6-3, the J gene TRBJ2-1; 11 nucleotides line up with TRBD2. V was pared by 6 bases and J by 4 bases, with 5 bases of the junction left unmatched. Germline CDR1 MNHEY, CDR2 SVGEGT. This CDR3 region has 15 residues. DNA for the CDR3: TGTGCCAGCAGACTAGCGGGAGCTGGTTACAATGAGCAGTTCTTC. This encodes CASRLAGAGYNEQFF.

This clonotype has only a few counts. The rearrangement uses TRBV7-2 and TRBJ2-3, with D maybe TRBD1 (5 bases). Trimming cost V 2 bases and J 0 bases, with 12 bases left between them. Germline values: CDR1 SGHTA, CDR2 FQGNSA. The CDR3 contains 16 residues. The CDR3 protein is CASSLRQGLSTDTQYF. CDR3 nucleotides: TGTGCCAGCAGCTTAAGGCAGGGCCTTAGCACAGATACGCAGTATTTT.

The chain couples TRBV7-3 to TRBJ1-1, with D maybe TRBD1 (5 bases). The length of the CDR3 is 11 residues. CDR1 SGHTA and CDR2 FQGTGA come from the germline V gene. Trimming shortened V by 5 bases and J by 8 bases, and 9 bases separated the two germline ends. The CDR3 region has the DNA TGTGCCAGCAGCGCGGGGGGAGAAGCTTTCTTT. This codes for CASSAGGEAFF.

The rearrangement uses TRBV5-1 and TRBJ2-3; unclear D gene. This CDR3 has 16 amino acids. Germline V gene data show CDR1 as SGHRS and CDR2 as YFSETQ. V shed 0 bases and J shed 4 bases, with 15 bases lying between them. The CDR3 is CASSLEASDGSDTQYF. CDR3 in DNA: TGCGCCAGCAGCTTGGAAGCGTCTGATGGGTCAGATACGCAGTATTTT.

This clonotype was seen only a few times. The genes are TRBV29-1 and TRBJ2-2; 9 bases align to TRBD2. The germline V gene encodes CDR1 SQVTM and CDR2 ANQGSEA. Trimming took 5 bases from V and 0 from J; bases not matched to a gene: 4. There are 15 residues in the CDR3. In DNA form, the CDR3 reads TGCAGCGTTCCGGGACTAGCCGCGAACACCGGGGAGCTGTTTTTT. Translated: CSVPGLAANTGELFF.

This clonotype was counted a few times. This chain joins TRBV20-1 and TRBJ2-5; D tentatively reads TRBD1 or TRBD2 (5 bases each). Trimming took 3 bases from V and 2 from J, leaving 10 bases between them. The V gene's germline CDR1 is DFQATT and CDR2 SNEGSKA (reference sequence). CDR3 length equals 13 residues. For the CDR3, the DNA is TGCAGTGCTAGTAGGGACCCACAAGAGACCCAGTACTTC. It is translated as CSASRDPQETQYF.

The chain employs TRBV20-1 and TRBJ2-7; 7 nucleotides line up with TRBD1. Germline loops: CDR1 DFQATT, CDR2 SNEGSKA (reference sequence). The CDR3 loop spans 12 amino acids. The V gene end was trimmed by 3 bases and the J gene end by 3 bases; junction bases not matched to a gene: 2. The CDR3: CSARGQNYEQYF. The CDR3 DNA sequence: TGCAGTGCTAGGGGACAGAACTACGAGCAGTACTTC.

This clonotype showed up just a few times. Here the CDR3 DNA reads TGCGCCAGCAGCCACCTGGTCCCCAATGAGCAGTTCTTC. Amino acid sequence: CASSHLVPNEQFF. The rearrangement joins TRBV5-1 to TRBJ2-1; no definite D call. V was clipped by 4 bases and J by 6 bases, with 11 bases between them. The CDR3 spans 13 residues. Germline assignment: CDR1 SGHRS and CDR2 YFSETQ.

This clonotype has a handful of counts. As the CDR3 is not closed by the conserved phenylalanine or tryptophan, this likely results from a read error. The DNA is omitted, as the CDR3 cannot be located on it reliably, and the CDR3 follows TCRdb's listing. The chain has TRBV20-1 and TRBJ1-1; TRBD1, as called in the table, went unchecked against the DNA. Termini included, the CDR3 measures 10 amino acids. From germline, CDR1 is DFQATT and CDR2 SNEGSKA (reference sequence). This CDR3 reads CSARGQYFAT.

This clonotype has a count of ten or more. CDR3 in amino acids: CASSLARYMADNTQYF. In DNA form, the CDR3 reads TGTGCCAGCAGTTTAGCACGTTATATGGCAGACAATACGCAGTATTTT. V and J are TRBV12-3 or TRBV12-4 and TRBJ2-3; D is ambiguous. This CDR3 contains 16 residues. V dropped 0 bases and J dropped 7 bases, with 17 bases sitting between them.

Many counts were recorded for this clonotype. The CDR3, as DNA: TGCGCCAGCCTACCTTCTTTCACTCGGACTACTAACTACGAGCAGTACGTC. As protein: CASLPSFTRTTNYEQYV. V and J are TRBV10-1 and TRBJ2-7; TRBD2 might be the D (6 bases). This CDR3 has 17 residues. The V gene's germline CDR1 is WNHNN and CDR2 SYGVQD (reference sequence). V was pared by 8 bases and J by 3 bases, with 26 bases between.

This clonotype was detected ten times or more. The V gene is TRBV12-3 or TRBV12-4, the J gene TRBJ2-2; D is undetermined. There are 17 residues in the CDR3. Deletions cut 5 bases from V and 8 bases from J, with 24 bases between. This CDR3 is CASSGRARFWVMGELFF. The CDR3 nucleotides are TGTGCCAGCAGTGGCCGGGCCCGCTTTTGGGTGATGGGGGAGCTGTTTTTT.